This entry concerns a single T cell receptor (beta chain). The data were obtained in a study of CD8+CD57+ T cells in acquired aplastic anemia. Study-level information: Sorted CD4+ and CD8+ cells gave a mean 3.2 ug DNA, range roughly 0.19 to 27.4 ug.

Genomic DNA served as template for TCR beta VDJ and CDR3 profiling. TCRdb itself ran the reads through MiXCR, one entry per CDR3 protein. Among approximately 250,000 distinct CDR3 sequences listed, approximately 86% were seen once. The CDR3 contains 16 residues. Germline-derived CDR1 and CDR2 are SGHTA and FQGNSA. V gave up 3 bases and J gave up 13 bases, with 22 bases separating them. Patients included in sequencing had previously demonstrated CD8+CD57+ cell expansion by flow cytometry. Therapy had not been given to patients before blood sampling. Sample: sorted CD4+, CD8+, or CD8+CD57+ T cells (not recorded which) from PBMCs. The sequence was obtained from a human donor with aplastic anemia. This rearrangement joins TRBV7-2 to TRBJ1-6, with a weak D call TRBD1 (5 bases). The CDR3 DNA follows: TGTGCCAGCAGCTTGGGAGGGGCGGACACCGGGGAGCCCCTCCACTTT. It yields the protein CASSLGGADTGEPLHF.